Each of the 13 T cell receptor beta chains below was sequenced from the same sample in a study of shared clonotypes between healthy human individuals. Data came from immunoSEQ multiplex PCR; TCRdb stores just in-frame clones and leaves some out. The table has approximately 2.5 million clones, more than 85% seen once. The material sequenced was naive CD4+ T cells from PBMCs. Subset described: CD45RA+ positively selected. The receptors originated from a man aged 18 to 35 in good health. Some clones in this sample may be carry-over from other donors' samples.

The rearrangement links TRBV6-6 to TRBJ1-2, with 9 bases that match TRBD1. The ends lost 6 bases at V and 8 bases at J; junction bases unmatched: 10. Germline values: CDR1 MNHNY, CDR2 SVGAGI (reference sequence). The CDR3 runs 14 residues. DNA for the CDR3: TGTGCCAGCAGGGCCCGGGACAGGGATCGGGGCTACACCTTC. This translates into CASRARDRDRGYTF.

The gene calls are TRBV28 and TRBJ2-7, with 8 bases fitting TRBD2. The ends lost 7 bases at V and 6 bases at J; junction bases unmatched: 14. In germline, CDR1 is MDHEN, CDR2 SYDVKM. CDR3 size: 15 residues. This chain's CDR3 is CASTSGGAPVGEQYF. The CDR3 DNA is TGTGCCAGCACCTCGGGGGGGGCCCCCGTCGGCGAGCAGTACTTC.

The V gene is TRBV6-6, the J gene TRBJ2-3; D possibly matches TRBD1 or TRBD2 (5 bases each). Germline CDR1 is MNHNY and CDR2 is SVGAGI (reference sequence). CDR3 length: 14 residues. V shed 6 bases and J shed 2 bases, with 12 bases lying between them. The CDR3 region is CASRPVGTTDTQYF. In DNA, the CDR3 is TGTGCCAGCAGACCAGTCGGGACCACAGATACGCAGTATTTT.

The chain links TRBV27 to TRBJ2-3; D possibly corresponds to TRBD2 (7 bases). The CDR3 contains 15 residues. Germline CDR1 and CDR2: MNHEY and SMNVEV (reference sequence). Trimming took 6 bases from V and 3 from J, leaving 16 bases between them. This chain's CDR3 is CASRGAGTTTDTQYF. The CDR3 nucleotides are TGTGCCAGCAGGGGAGCGGGGACAACTACAGATACGCAGTATTTT.

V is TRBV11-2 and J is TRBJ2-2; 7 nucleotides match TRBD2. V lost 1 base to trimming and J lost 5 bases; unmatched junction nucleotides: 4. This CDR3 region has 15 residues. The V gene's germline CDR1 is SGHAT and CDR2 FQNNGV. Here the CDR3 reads CASSLVGAGTGELFF. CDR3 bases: TGTGCCAGCAGCTTAGTCGGAGCGGGAACCGGGGAGCTGTTTTTT.

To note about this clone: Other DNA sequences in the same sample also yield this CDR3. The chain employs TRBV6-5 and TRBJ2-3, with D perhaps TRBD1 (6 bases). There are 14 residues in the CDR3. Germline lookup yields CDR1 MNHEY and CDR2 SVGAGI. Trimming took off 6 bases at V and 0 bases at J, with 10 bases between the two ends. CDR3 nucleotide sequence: TGTGCCAGCAGAAAGACAGGAAGCACAGATACGCAGTATTTT. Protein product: CASRKTGSTDTQYF.

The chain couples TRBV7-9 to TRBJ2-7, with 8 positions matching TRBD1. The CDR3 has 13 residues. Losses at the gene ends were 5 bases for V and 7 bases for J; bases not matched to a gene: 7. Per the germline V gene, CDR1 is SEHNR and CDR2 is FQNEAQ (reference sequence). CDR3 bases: TGTGCCAGCAGCACTGGACAGGGCTGGGAGCAGTACTTC. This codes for CASSTGQGWEQYF.

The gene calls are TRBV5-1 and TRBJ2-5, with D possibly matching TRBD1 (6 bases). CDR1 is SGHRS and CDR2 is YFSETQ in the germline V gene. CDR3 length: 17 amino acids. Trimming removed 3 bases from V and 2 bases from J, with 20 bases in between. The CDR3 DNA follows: TGCGCCAGCAGCTCGGGACATGGGGCGATTGGGCAAGAGACCCAGTACTTC. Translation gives CASSSGHGAIGQETQYF.

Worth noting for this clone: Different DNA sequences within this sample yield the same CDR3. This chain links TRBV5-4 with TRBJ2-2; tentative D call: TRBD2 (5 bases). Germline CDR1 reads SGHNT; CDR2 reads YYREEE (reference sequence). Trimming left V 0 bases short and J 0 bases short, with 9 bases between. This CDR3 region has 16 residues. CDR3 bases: TGTGCCAGCAGCTTGGTTGGCGGGCCGAACACCGGGGAGCTGTTTTTT. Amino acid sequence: CASSLVGGPNTGELFF.

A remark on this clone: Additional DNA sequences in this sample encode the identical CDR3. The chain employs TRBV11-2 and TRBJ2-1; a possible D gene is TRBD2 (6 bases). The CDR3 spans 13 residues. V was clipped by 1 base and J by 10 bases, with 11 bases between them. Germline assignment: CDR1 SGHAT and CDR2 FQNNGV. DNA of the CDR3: TGTGCCAGCAGCTTAGGAGCTGGAGGGGAGCAGTTCTTC. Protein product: CASSLGAGGEQFF. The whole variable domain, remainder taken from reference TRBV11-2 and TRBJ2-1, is EAGVAQSPRYKIIEKRQSVAFWCNPISGHATLYWYQQILGQGPKLLIQFQNNGVVDDSQLPKDRFSAERLKGVDSTLKIQPAKLEDSAVYLCASSLGAGGEQFFGPGTRLTVL.

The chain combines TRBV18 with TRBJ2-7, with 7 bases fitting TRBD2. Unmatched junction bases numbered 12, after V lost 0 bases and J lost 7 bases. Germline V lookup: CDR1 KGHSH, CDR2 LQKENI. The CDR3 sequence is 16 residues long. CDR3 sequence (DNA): TGTGCCAGCTCACCACCGATTTCTAGCGGATTGTGGGAGCAGTACTTC. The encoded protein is CASSPPISSGLWEQYF.

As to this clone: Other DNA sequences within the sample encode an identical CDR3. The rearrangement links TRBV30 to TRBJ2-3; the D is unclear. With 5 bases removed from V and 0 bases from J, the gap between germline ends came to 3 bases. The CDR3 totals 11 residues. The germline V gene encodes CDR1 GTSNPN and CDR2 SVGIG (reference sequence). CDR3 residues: CAWDSTDTQYF. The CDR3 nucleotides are TGTGCCTGGGATAGCACAGATACGCAGTATTTT.

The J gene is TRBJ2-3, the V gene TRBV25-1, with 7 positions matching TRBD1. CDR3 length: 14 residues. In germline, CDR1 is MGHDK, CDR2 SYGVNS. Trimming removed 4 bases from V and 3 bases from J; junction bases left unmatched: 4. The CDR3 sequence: CASSGGQLTDTQYF. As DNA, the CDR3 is TGTGCCAGCAGTGGGGGACAGCTTACAGATACGCAGTATTTT.